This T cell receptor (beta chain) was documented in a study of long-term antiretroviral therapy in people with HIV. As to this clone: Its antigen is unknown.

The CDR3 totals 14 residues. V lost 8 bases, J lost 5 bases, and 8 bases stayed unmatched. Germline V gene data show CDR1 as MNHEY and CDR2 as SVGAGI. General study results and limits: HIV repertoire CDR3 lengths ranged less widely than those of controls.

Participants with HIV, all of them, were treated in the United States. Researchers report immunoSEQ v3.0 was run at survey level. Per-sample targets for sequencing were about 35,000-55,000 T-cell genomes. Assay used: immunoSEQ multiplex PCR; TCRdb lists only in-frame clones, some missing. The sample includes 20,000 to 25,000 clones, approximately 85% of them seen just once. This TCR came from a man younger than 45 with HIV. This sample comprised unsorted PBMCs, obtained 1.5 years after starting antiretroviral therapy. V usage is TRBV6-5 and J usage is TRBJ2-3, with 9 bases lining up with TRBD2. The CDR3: CASGERGVVDTQYF. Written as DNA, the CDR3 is TGTGCCAGCGGGGAGCGGGGGGTGGTAGATACGCAGTATTTT.